This T cell receptor beta chain was found in a study of Ad26.COV2.S vaccination and SARS-CoV-2 variants. Study-level findings and limits: Vaccinees and placebo recipients showed similar non-spike TCR breadth.

Here immunoSEQ multiplex PCR was the method, and the copy in TCRdb shows in-frame clones only, minus some. This sample carries about 350,000 clones, about 85% of them seen once, and the ten largest clones take roughly 3.1%. The sample's treatment: roughly 18 received Ad26.COV2.S at low or high dose, single or two shots; 5 received placebo; per-sample allocation not given. Samples were taken on day 63 after the first vaccine or placebo injection. An adult donor aged 18-55 years was enrolled in Boston. Points on this clone: The target antigen is unknown.

V was pared by 2 bases and J by 6 bases, with 5 bases of the junction left unmatched. This CDR3 is built from 14 residues. The TCR was taken from a person between 18 and 65 years old who received the Ad26.COV2.S COVID-19 vaccine or a placebo. This material consisted of peripheral blood, taken in a trial of Ad26.COV2.S vaccine versus placebo. The chain carries TRBV5-3 and TRBJ2-3, with 8 bases fitting TRBD2. TRBV5-3 is an ORF for which the function is uncertain. CDR3 loop: CARSLREGRDTQYF. The CDR3 nucleotides are TGTGCCAGAAGCTTACGGGAGGGCCGGGATACGCAGTATTTT.